These 32 T cell receptor beta chains originate from one sample sequenced in a study of blood T cell repertoires in COVID-19 (TCRdb year 2020). Library prep was done by the immunoSEQ multiplex PCR assay. Entries here come from immuneACCESS through TCRdb and include only in-frame sequences with V and J called. Some clones fail to appear in such tables; in the studies checked, an unresolved V gene covers under half of the shortfall, and the cause of the remainder is unknown. In all, the sample holds tens of thousands of clones, and around 90% of those were seen once. The ten largest account for 4.5% to 6% of the sample. Sequences were obtained from peripheral blood. The receptor set was obtained from an elderly woman with active or convalescent COVID-19.

This chain joins TRBV28 and TRBJ1-3; no clear D. CDR3 length: 17 residues. V lost 4 bases and J lost 7, with 23 bases in between. The germline V gene encodes CDR1 MDHEN and CDR2 SYDVKM. The CDR3 sequence: CASSSLSLRLWLNTIYF. The CDR3 DNA is TGTGCCAGCAGTTCCCTATCCCTGAGACTCTGGTTGAACACCATATATTTT.

The chain recombines TRBV4-3 with TRBJ2-2, with D possibly being TRBD1 (6 bases). Germline values: CDR1 LGHNA, CDR2 YSLEER. Trimming cost V 0 bases and J 4 bases, with 12 bases left between them. The length of the CDR3 is 16 residues. In DNA form, the CDR3 reads TGCGCCAGCAGCCAAGAAGTAGGGGGTACCACCGGGGAGCTGTTTTTT. Translation gives CASSQEVGGTTGELFF.

The chain recombines TRBV2 with TRBJ2-2; D remains ambiguous. The CDR3 contains 15 residues. Germline loops: CDR1 SNHLY, CDR2 FYNNEI. V was pared by 4 bases and J by 7 bases, with 16 bases between. CDR3 amino acids: CASSGFRLSNGELFF. The DNA of the CDR3 is TGTGCCAGCAGTGGGTTTCGGTTGTCTAACGGGGAGCTGTTTTTT.

V and J are TRBV3-1 (or the pseudogene TRBV3-2) and TRBJ2-2, with 8 nucleotides matching TRBD2. Germline-derived CDR1 and CDR2 are LGHDT and YNNKEL (reference sequence). This CDR3 is 15 amino acids long. The V gene end was trimmed by 4 bases and the J gene end by 6 bases; junction bases not matched to a gene: 7. The CDR3 here is CASSRQGLGSGELFF. CDR3 sequence (DNA): TGTGCCAGCAGCCGCCAGGGACTAGGCTCCGGGGAGCTGTTTTTT.

The CDR3 region is CASSLWDREQFF. In DNA, the CDR3 is TGCGCCAGCAGCTTATGGGACAGAGAGCAGTTCTTC. The rearrangement joins TRBV5-1 to TRBJ2-1; 7 nucleotides match TRBD1. Trimming took 2 bases from V and 10 from J; bases not matched to a gene: 3. The CDR3 totals 12 residues. Germline loops: CDR1 SGHRS, CDR2 YFSETQ. The full variable domain, with the rest looked up from reference TRBV5-1 and TRBJ2-1, is KAGVTQTPRYLIKTRGQQVTLSCSPISGHRSVSWYQQTPGQGLQFLFEYFSETQRNKGNFPGRFSGRQFSNSRSEMNVSTLELGDSALYLCASSLWDREQFFGPGTRLTVL.

CDR3 bases: TGTGCCAGCAGCTTAGGGACAGCACAAGAGACCCAGTACTTC. It yields the protein CASSLGTAQETQYF. The J gene is TRBJ2-5, the V gene TRBV7-2; a weak D match, TRBD1 (6 bases). Germline values: CDR1 SGHTA, CDR2 FQGNSA. This CDR3 spans 14 amino acids. Trimming stripped 1 base from V and 2 bases from J, with 8 bases between.

The V call is TRBV3-1 (or the pseudogene TRBV3-2), the J call TRBJ1-1; TRBD1 matches 9 bases. The germline gives CDR1 LGHDT, CDR2 YNNKEL (reference sequence). The CDR3 sequence is 13 residues long. V was pared by 3 bases and J by 11 bases, with 7 bases of the junction left unmatched. This CDR3 is CASSHGTGGAAFF. CDR3 DNA: TGTGCCAGCAGCCATGGCACAGGGGGCGCGGCTTTCTTT.

The rearrangement links TRBV6-5 to TRBJ2-1; D is possibly TRBD2 (7 bases). CDR1 and CDR2 (germline): MNHEY, SVGAGI. CDR3 length: 13 residues. V was trimmed by 4 bases and J by 7 bases, leaving 11 bases between them. The CDR3 region is CASSSGGRNEQFF. CDR3 nucleotide sequence: TGTGCCAGCAGTTCGGGGGGCAGGAATGAGCAGTTCTTC.

J is TRBJ1-4 and V is TRBV2; TRBD1 matches at 8 bases. The CDR3 contains 13 residues. V lost 7 bases, J lost 10 bases, and 8 bases stayed unmatched. Germline V gene lookup returns CDR1 SNHLY and CDR2 FYNNEI. As DNA, the CDR3 is TGTGCCAGCACTGGGACAGGTCGAGGAAAACTGTTTTTT. Its translation is CASTGTGRGKLFF.

The chain uses TRBV28 and TRBJ1-5; 11 bases agree with TRBD1. The germline V gene has CDR1 MDHEN and CDR2 SYDVKM. There are 18 residues in the CDR3. V was pared by 5 bases and J by 3 bases, with 12 bases of the junction left unmatched. CDR3 in DNA: TGTGCCAGCAGTCTTCTACGGGACAGGGGGGACTTCAATCAGCCCCAGCATTTT. Translating gives CASSLLRDRGDFNQPQHF.

The J gene is TRBJ2-4, the V gene TRBV3-1 (or the pseudogene TRBV3-2), with D hard to call. Trimming shortened V by 0 bases and J by 12 bases, and 15 bases separated the two germline ends. The CDR3 sequence is 14 residues long. Germline CDR1 reads LGHDT; CDR2 reads YNNKEL (reference sequence). CDR3 nucleotide sequence: TGTGCCAGCAGCCAAGATCCAGCCGTGGGCCATCAGTACTTC. This gives the protein CASSQDPAVGHQYF.

This rearrangement joins TRBV7-9 to TRBJ1-5; the match to TRBD1 covers 10 bases. Germline V gene data show CDR1 as SEHNR and CDR2 as FQNEAQ (reference sequence). V dropped 6 bases and J dropped 2; count of bases not matched to a gene: 1. The CDR3 consists of 14 residues. The CDR3 region is CASRGTGGNQPQHF. In nucleotides, the CDR3 is TGTGCCAGCAGGGGGACAGGGGGCAATCAGCCCCAGCATTTT.

This clone was seen a single time. The rearrangement uses TRBV9 and TRBJ2-3; 7 positions agree with TRBD2. V was pared by 0 bases and J by 6 bases, with 7 bases of the junction left unmatched. This CDR3 is built from 15 residues. Per the germline V gene, CDR1 is SGDLS and CDR2 is YYNGEE. The CDR3 loop reads CASSVDGRERDTQYF. Written as DNA, the CDR3 is TGTGCCAGCAGCGTAGATGGGCGGGAGAGGGATACGCAGTATTTT.

This sequence joins TRBV30 and TRBJ1-6; D may be TRBD1 (6 bases). Germline V gene sequence: CDR1 GTSNPN, CDR2 SVGIG (reference sequence). Trimming stripped 4 bases from V and 0 bases from J, with 10 bases between. This CDR3 comprises 15 residues. The DNA of the CDR3 is TGTGCCTGGACAGGGGAAAGCTCCTATAATTCACCCCTCCACTTT. This gives the protein CAWTGESSYNSPLHF.

V is TRBV11-2 and J is TRBJ2-7; TRBD2 is a possible D gene (6 bases). CDR1 and CDR2 from the germline V gene are SGHAT and FQNNGV. This CDR3 spans 13 amino acids. Trimming removed 5 bases at V and 0 bases at J, with 8 bases between. CDR3 DNA sequence: TGTGCCAGCAGCCCCGGGGGCTCCTACGAGCAGTACTTC. Amino acid sequence: CASSPGGSYEQYF.

The V call is TRBV10-1, the J call TRBJ2-2; D may be TRBD2 (6 bases). The V end lost 7 bases, the J end lost 5 bases, and 11 bases lay between the germline ends. CDR1 is WNHNN, CDR2 SYGVQD, per germline (reference sequence). This CDR3 has 13 residues. The chain's CDR3 is CASMEGKTGELFF. The CDR3 DNA reads TGCGCCAGCATGGAGGGGAAGACCGGGGAGCTGTTTTTT.

V and J are TRBV7-2 and TRBJ2-3; D is unresolved. Per the germline V gene, CDR1 is SGHTA and CDR2 is FQGNSA. The CDR3 has 15 residues. V was clipped by 0 bases and J by 3 bases, with 10 bases between them. The CDR3 is CASSLAIMETDTQYF. CDR3 DNA: TGTGCCAGCAGCTTAGCCATTATGGAGACAGATACGCAGTATTTT.

The chain carries TRBV7-2 and TRBJ2-7; 7 bases agree with TRBD1. Germline assignment: CDR1 SGHTA and CDR2 FQGNSA. The CDR3 consists of 14 residues. The V segment lost 5 bases and the J segment 4 bases; nucleotides outside the gene matches: 8. The CDR3 sequence: CASSRQPTGYEQYF. The DNA of the CDR3 is TGTGCCAGCAGCCGGCAGCCGACAGGGTACGAGCAGTACTTC.

This clone has only one observation. The chain recombines TRBV4-3 with TRBJ1-1; 10 bases line up with TRBD1. The CDR3 has 19 amino acids. CDR1 LGHNA and CDR2 YSLEER come from the germline V gene. V trimming: 0 bases; J trimming: 5 bases; junction bases outside the gene matches: 15. The CDR3 DNA sequence: TGCGCCAGCAGCCAAGAAGCATCCGGTTTAGGACAGGGGGGGACTGAAGCTTTCTTT. As protein: CASSQEASGLGQGGTEAFF.

This clone was seen just once. The chain uses TRBV10-2 and TRBJ2-7; 12 bases map to TRBD2. Trimming cost V 4 bases and J 2 bases; bases outside gene matches: 6. The germline gives CDR1 WSHSY, CDR2 SAAADI. This CDR3 has 16 residues. The chain's CDR3 is CASSVGLAGDTYEQYF. Here the CDR3 DNA reads TGCGCCAGCAGTGTGGGACTAGCGGGCGATACCTACGAGCAGTACTTC.

The chain combines TRBV5-1 with TRBJ1-2; D is unresolved. V lost 0 bases and J lost 2, with 8 bases in between. This CDR3 region has 14 residues. Germline V CDR1 and CDR2: SGHRS, YFSETQ. CDR3: CASSLGQANYGYTF. CDR3 DNA sequence: TGCGCCAGCAGCTTGGGCCAGGCGAACTATGGCTACACCTTC.

This clone was counted between two and nine times. The rearrangement links TRBV6-2 or TRBV6-3 to TRBJ2-7; 7 nucleotides align to TRBD2. CDR1 MNHEY and CDR2 SVGEGT come from the germline V gene. The CDR3 consists of 15 residues. Trimming took 5 bases from V and 0 from J; bases not matched to a gene: 7. This CDR3 is CASSDLTSASYEQYF. The CDR3 coding sequence is TGTGCCAGCAGTGACCTCACTAGCGCCTCCTACGAGCAGTACTTC.

The rearrangement links TRBV12-3 or TRBV12-4 to TRBJ1-4; perhaps TRBD1 as D (5 bases). This CDR3 is built from 13 residues. V shed 3 bases and J shed 8 bases, with 10 bases lying between them. CDR3 in DNA: TGTGCCAGCAGTTTTGGCAGGGCCGAAAAACTGTTTTTT. Translation gives CASSFGRAEKLFF.

Comment on this clone: The sample contains more than one DNA sequence encoding this CDR3. The chain uses TRBV6-5 and TRBJ2-1; TRBD2 aligns across 10 bases. With V trimmed by 7 bases and J by 13 bases, 10 bases remained unmatched. Looked up from germline, CDR1 is MNHEY and CDR2 is SVGAGI. This CDR3 has 13 amino acids. DNA of the CDR3: TGTGCCAGCACCGGCCCAGGGACTAGCGTTCAGTTCTTC. The encoded protein is CASTGPGTSVQFF.

Only one count was recorded for this clone. The genes are TRBV5-1 and TRBJ1-4, with TRBD1 identical over 8 bases. The V gene's germline CDR1 is SGHRS and CDR2 YFSETQ. The trim removed 0 bases at V and 3 bases at J, leaving 1 base unmatched. The CDR3 spans 15 residues. DNA for the CDR3: TGCGCCAGCAGCTTGGGGACAGGGCCTAATGAAAAACTGTTTTTT. Its protein is CASSLGTGPNEKLFF.

The J gene is TRBJ2-5, the V gene TRBV18; 7 positions match TRBD1. This CDR3 has 13 residues. V lost 2 bases to trimming and J lost 5 bases; unmatched junction nucleotides: 2. The germline V gene encodes CDR1 KGHSH and CDR2 LQKENI. The DNA for the CDR3 is TGTGCCAGCTCACCAGGACAGGAGGAGACCCAGTACTTC. It encodes CASSPGQEETQYF.

The chain is built from TRBV2 and TRBJ1-2; perhaps TRBD1 as D (5 bases). Germline CDR1 is SNHLY and CDR2 is FYNNEI. V shed 1 base and J shed 7 bases, with 13 bases lying between them. The CDR3 runs to 14 residues. CDR3 region: CASSEDQGGGGYTF. The CDR3 DNA is TGTGCCAGCAGTGAAGACCAGGGCGGGGGTGGCTACACCTTC.

The gene calls are TRBV6-5 and TRBJ2-5; D perhaps matches TRBD1 (5 bases). From germline, CDR1 is MNHEY and CDR2 SVGAGI. The length of the CDR3 is 12 residues. V was shortened by 7 bases and J by 4 bases, with 10 bases between the two germline ends. The CDR3 spells CASTPQGETQYF. CDR3 DNA: TGTGCCAGCACCCCTCAGGGAGAGACCCAGTACTTC.

J is TRBJ2-3 and V is TRBV4-3; 16 bases are a match to TRBD2. Germline assignment: CDR1 LGHNA and CDR2 YSLEER. CDR3 length equals 18 residues. The trim removed 4 bases at V and 5 bases at J, leaving 9 bases unmatched. CDR3 DNA sequence: TGCGCCAGCAGCCTTATGTCCGGGACTAGCGGGAGGGTAGATACGCAGTATTTT. It translates to CASSLMSGTSGRVDTQYF.

V usage is TRBV19 and J usage is TRBJ2-2, with 8 bases identical to TRBD1. Trimming removed 5 bases from V and 5 bases from J; junction bases left unmatched: 4. Germline-derived CDR1 and CDR2 are LNHDA and SQIVND (reference sequence). This CDR3 region has 14 residues. The CDR3 region is CASSRTGLTGELFF. CDR3 nucleotide sequence: TGTGCCAGTAGTCGGACAGGGTTGACCGGGGAGCTGTTTTTT.

The gene calls are TRBV6-5 and TRBJ2-7; D remains ambiguous. The CDR3 has 14 amino acids. CDR1 and CDR2 from the germline V gene are MNHEY and SVGAGI. V lost 8 bases and J lost 3, with 17 bases in between. The CDR3 DNA follows: TGTGCCAGCGGATTGCAGAGAGGCCTCTACGAGCAGTACTTC. This translates into CASGLQRGLYEQYF.

The chain is built from TRBV27 and TRBJ2-1; 8 bases line up with TRBD1. CDR3 length: 15 amino acids. The trim removed 8 bases at V and 7 bases at J, leaving 13 bases unmatched. Germline V gives CDR1 MNHEY, CDR2 SMNVEV (reference sequence). This CDR3 is CASRGSRGRTNEQFF. CDR3 sequence (DNA): TGTGCCAGCCGTGGGTCCAGGGGGCGCACGAATGAGCAGTTCTTC.